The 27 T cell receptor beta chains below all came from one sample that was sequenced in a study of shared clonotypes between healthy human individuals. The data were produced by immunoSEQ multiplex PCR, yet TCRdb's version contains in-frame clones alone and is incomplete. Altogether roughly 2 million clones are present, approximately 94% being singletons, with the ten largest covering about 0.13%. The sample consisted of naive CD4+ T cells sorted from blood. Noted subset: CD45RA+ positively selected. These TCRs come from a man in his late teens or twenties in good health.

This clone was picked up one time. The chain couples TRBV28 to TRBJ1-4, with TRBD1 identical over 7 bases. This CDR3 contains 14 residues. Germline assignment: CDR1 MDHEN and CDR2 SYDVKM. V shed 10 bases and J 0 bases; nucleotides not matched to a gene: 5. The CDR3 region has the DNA TGTGCCACGAACAGGGGATCAACTAATGAAAAACTGTTTTTT. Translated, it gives CATNRGSTNEKLFF.

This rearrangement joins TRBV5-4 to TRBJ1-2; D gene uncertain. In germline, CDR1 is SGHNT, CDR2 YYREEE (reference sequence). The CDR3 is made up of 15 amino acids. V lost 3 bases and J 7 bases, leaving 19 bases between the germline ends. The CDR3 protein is CASSSNRDSPGGYTF. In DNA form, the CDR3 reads TGTGCCAGCAGCTCTAACCGGGATTCTCCAGGTGGCTACACCTTC.

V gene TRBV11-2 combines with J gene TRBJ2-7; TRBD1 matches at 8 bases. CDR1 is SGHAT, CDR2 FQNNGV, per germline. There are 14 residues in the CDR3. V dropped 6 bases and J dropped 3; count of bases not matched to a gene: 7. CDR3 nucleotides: TGTGCCAGCAGTCGGGACAGGACCTTCTACGAGCAGTACTTC. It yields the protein CASSRDRTFYEQYF.

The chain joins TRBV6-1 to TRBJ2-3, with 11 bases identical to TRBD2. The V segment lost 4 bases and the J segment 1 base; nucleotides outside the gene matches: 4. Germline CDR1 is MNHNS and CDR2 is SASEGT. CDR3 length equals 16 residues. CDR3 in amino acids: CASSALTSGGTDTQYF. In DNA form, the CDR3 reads TGTGCCAGCAGTGCGTTGACTAGCGGGGGCACAGATACGCAGTATTTT.

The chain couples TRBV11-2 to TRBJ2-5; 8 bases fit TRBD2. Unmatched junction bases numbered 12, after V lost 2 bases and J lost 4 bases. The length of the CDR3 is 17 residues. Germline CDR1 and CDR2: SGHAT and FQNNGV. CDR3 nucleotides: TGTGCCAGCAGCTTACGCGCGGGGGGCGCAGAACGAGAGACCCAGTACTTC. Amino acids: CASSLRAGGAERETQYF.

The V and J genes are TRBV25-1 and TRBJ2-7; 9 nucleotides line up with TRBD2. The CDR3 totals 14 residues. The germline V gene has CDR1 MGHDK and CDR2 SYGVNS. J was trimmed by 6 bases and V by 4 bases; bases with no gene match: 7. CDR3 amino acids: CASSVPSGTGEQYF. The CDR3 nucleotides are TGTGCCAGCAGTGTACCTAGCGGGACCGGCGAGCAGTACTTC.

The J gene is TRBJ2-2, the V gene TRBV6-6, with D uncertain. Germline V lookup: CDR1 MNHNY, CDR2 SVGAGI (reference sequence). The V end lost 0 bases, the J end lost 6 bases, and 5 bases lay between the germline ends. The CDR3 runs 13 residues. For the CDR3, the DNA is TGTGCCAGCAGTTACTCGATGGCCGGGGAGCTGTTTTTT. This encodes CASSYSMAGELFF.

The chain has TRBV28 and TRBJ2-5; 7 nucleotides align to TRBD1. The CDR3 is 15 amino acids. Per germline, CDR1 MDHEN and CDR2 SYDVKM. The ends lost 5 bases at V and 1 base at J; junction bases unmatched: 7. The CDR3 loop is CASSTQGESQETQYF. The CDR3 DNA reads TGTGCCAGCAGTACTCAGGGGGAGAGCCAAGAGACCCAGTACTTC.

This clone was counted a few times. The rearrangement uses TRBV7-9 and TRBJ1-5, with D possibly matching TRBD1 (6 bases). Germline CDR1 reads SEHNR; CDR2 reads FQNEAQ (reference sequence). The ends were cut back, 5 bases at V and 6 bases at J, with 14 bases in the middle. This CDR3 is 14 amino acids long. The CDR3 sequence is CASSLGGIPQPQHF. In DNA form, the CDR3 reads TGTGCCAGCAGCCTAGGGGGGATCCCTCAGCCCCAGCATTTT.

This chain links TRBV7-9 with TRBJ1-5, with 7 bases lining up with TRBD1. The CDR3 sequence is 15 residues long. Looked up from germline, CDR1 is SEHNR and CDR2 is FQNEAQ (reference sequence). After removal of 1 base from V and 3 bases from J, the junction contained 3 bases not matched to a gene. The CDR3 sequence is CASSLGGQYNQPQHF. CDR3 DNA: TGTGCCAGCAGCTTAGGGGGACAGTACAATCAGCCCCAGCATTTT.

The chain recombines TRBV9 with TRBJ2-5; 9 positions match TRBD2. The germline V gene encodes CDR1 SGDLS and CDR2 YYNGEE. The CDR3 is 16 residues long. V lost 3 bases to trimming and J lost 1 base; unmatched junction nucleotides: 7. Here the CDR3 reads CASSAAGGGAQETQYF. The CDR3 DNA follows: TGTGCCAGCAGCGCAGCGGGCGGGGGGGCCCAAGAGACCCAGTACTTC.

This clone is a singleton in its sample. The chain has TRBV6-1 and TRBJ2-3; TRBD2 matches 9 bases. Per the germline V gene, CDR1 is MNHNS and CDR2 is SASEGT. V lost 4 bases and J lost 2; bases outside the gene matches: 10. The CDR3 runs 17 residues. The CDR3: CASSVRASGEYTDTQYF. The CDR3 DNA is TGTGCCAGCAGTGTCCGGGCTAGCGGGGAGTACACAGATACGCAGTATTTT.

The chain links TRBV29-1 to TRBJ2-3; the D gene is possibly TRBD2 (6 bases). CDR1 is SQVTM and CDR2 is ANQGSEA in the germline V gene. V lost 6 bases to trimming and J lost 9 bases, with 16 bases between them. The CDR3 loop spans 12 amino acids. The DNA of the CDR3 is TGCAGCGTCCAGCAGGAGGGGCGGACGCAGTATTTT. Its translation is CSVQQEGRTQYF.

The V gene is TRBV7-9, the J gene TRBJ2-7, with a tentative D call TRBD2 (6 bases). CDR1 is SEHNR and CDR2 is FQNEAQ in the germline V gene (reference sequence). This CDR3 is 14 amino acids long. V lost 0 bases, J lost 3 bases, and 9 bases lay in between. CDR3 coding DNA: TGTGCCAGCAGCTTAGCGTGGAGGGACTACGAGCAGTACTTC. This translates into CASSLAWRDYEQYF.

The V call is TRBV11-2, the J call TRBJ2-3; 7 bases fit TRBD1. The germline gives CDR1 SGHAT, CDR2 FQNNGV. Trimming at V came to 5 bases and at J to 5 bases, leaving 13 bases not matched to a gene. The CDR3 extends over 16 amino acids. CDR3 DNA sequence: TGTGCCAGCAGCCAGAACCCCCCAGGGGGTGGAGATACGCAGTATTTT. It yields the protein CASSQNPPGGGDTQYF.

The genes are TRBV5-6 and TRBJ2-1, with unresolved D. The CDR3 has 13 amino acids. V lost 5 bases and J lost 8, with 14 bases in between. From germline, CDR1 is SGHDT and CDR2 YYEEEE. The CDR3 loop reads CASSGGGLDEQFF. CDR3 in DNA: TGTGCCAGCAGTGGCGGCGGCTTGGATGAGCAGTTCTTC.

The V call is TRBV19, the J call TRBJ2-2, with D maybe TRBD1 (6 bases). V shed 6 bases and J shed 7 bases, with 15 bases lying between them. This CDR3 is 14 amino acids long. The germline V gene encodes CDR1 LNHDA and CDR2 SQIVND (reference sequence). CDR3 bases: TGTGCCAGTAGGAACAGGGAAGGGAACGGGGAGCTGTTTTTT. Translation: CASRNREGNGELFF.

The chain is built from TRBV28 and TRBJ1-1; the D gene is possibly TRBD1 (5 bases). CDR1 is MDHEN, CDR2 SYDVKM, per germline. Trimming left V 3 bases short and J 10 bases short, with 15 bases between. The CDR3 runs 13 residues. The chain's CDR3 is CASSLLIGGLAFF. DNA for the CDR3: TGTGCCAGCAGTTTGCTTATCGGGGGGTTAGCTTTCTTT.

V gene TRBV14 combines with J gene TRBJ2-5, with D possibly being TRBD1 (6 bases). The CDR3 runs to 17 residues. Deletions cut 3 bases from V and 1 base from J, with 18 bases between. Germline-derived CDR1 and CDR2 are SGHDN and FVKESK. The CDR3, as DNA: TGTGCCAGCAGCCATGGGGAGACCTGGGGGCCCCAAGAGACCCAGTACTTC. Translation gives CASSHGETWGPQETQYF.

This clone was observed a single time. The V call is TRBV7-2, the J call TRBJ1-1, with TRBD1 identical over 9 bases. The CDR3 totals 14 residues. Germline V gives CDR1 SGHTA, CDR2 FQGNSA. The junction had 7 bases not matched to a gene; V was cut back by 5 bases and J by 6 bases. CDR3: CASSRGQGVSEAFF. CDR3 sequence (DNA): TGTGCCAGCAGCCGGGGACAGGGTGTTTCTGAAGCTTTCTTT.

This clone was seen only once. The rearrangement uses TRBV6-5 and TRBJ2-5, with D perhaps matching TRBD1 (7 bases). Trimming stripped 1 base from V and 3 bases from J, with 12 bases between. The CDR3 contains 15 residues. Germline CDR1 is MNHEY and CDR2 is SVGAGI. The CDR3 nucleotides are TGTGCCAGCAGTTACTACAGGGGCGGGAAAGAGACCCAGTACTTC. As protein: CASSYYRGGKETQYF.

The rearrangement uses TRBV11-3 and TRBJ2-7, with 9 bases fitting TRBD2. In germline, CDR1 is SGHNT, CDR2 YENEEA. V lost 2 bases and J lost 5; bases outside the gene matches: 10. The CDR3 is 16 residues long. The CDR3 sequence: CASSLRQLAGFNEQYF. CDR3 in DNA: TGTGCCAGCAGCTTAAGGCAACTAGCGGGTTTCAACGAGCAGTACTTC.

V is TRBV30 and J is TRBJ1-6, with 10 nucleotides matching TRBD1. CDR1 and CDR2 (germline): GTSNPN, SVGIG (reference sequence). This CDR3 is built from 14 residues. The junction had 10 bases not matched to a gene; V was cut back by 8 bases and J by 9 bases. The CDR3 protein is CALVGQGVSSPLHF. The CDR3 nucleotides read TGTGCCCTCGTAGGACAGGGGGTTTCTTCACCCCTCCACTTT.

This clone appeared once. This CDR3 reads CASSSQGSYEQYF. The DNA for the CDR3 is TGCGCCAGCAGTTCTCAGGGGTCCTACGAGCAGTACTTC. The chain carries TRBV10-1 and TRBJ2-7; D may be TRBD1 (6 bases). This CDR3 is 13 amino acids long. Between the trimmed V and J ends, which lost 5 bases and 1 base, there was a span of 9 bases. Germline CDR1 is WNHNN and CDR2 is SYGVQD (reference sequence).

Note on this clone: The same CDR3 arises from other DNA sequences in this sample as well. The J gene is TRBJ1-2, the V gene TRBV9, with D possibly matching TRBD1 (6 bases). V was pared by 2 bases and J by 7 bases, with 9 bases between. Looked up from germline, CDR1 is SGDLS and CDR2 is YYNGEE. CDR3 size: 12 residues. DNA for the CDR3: TGTGCCAGCAGCGTTCAAGGGGGTGGCTACACCTTC. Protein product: CASSVQGGGYTF.

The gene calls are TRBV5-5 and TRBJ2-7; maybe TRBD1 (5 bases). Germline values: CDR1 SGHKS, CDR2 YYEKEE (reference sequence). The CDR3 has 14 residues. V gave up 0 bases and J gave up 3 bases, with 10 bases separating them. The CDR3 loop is CASSLVQGFYEQYF. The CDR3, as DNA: TGTGCCAGCAGCTTGGTCCAGGGTTTCTACGAGCAGTACTTC. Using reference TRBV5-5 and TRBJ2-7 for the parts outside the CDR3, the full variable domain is DAGVTQSPTHLIKTRGQQVTLRCSPISGHKSVSWYQQVLGQGPQFIFQYYEKEERGRGNFPDRFSARQFPNYSSELNVNALLLGDSALYLCASSLVQGFYEQYFGPGTRLTVT.

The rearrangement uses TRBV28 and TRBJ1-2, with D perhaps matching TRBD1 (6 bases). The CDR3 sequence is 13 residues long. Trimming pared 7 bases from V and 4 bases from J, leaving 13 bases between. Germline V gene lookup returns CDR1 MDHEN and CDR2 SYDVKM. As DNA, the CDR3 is TGTGCCAGCAACAGGGACGGGCCCTATGGCTACACCTTC. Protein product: CASNRDGPYGYTF.